This TCR beta chain derives from a study of blood T cells in healthy people across ages. Findings and caveats of the study: Long-lived and aged donors differed, with more naive CD4+ cells and higher diversity in the long-lived. When one million T cells were used, diversity estimates were thought to be underestimates. It was not known whether donors were CMV positive (a possible confounder of expanded clonotype changes).

A J-beta primer mix and a sample-barcoded 5' primer were used in a second PCR of about 6 to 12 cycles. TCRdb re-called the 5' RACE reads through MiXCR, storing one row per CDR3 protein. Of fewer than 2,000,000 distinct CDR3 sequences listed, 39% were seen once; the top ten hold roughly 23%. The V segment lost 0 bases and the J segment 4 bases; nucleotides outside the gene matches: 9. Germline V gene sequence: CDR1 DFQATT, CDR2 SNEGSKA (reference sequence). The CDR3 consists of 16 residues. The amount of total RNA extracted per sample was at least 5.5 micrograms. The sample holds many counts of this clonotype. The antigen is undetermined.

The sample comprised blood. This sequence was found in a human donor in good health. The V gene is TRBV20-1, the J gene TRBJ2-5; 9 nucleotides line up with TRBD1. This CDR3 is CSARDHPGQGRETQYF. The CDR3 DNA reads as TGCAGTGCTAGAGACCATCCGGGACAGGGCCGAGAGACCCAGTACTTC.